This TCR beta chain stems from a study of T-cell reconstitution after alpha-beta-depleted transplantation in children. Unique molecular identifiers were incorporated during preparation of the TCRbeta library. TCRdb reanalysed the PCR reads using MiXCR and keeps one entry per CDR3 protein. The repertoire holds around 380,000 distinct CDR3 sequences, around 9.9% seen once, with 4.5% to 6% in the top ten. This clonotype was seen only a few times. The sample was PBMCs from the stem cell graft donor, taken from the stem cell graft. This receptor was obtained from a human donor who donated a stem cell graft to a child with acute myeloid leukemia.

The CDR3 coding sequence is TGTGCCATCATGTGGAAGTCGGGCGGGGAGCTGTTTTTT. Translated: CAIMWKSGGELFF. V and J are TRBV10-3 and TRBJ2-2; D gene ambiguous. Trimming shortened V by 7 bases and J by 7 bases, and 13 bases separated the two germline ends. CDR1 and CDR2 (germline): ENHRY, SYGVKD. This CDR3 comprises 13 residues.